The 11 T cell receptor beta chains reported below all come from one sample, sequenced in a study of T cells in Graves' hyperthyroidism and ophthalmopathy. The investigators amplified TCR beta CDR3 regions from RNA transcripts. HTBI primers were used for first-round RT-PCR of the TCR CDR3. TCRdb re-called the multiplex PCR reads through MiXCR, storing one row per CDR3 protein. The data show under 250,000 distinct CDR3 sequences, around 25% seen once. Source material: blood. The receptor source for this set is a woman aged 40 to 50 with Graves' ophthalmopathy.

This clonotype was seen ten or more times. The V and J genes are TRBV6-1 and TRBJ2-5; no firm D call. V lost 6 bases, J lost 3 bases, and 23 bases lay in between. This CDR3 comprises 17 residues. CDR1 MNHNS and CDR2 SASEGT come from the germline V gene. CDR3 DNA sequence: TGTGCCAGCAGCAGAGGTCTCCCCGGACGAACGGAAGAGACCCAGTACTTC. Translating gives CASSRGLPGRTEETQYF.

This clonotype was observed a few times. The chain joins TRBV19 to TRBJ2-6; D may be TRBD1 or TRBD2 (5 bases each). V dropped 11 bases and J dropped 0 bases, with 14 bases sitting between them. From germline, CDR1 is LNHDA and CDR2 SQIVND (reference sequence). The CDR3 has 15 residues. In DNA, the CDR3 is TGTGCCGCACAAAGAGGGGTCTCTGGGGCCAACGTCCTGACTTTC. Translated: CAAQRGVSGANVLTF.

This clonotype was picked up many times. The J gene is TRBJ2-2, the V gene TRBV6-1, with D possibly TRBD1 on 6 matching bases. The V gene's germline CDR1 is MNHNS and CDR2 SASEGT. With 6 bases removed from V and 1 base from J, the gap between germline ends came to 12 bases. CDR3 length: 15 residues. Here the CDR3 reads CASRNPGQNTGELFF. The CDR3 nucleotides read TGTGCCAGCAGAAATCCGGGACAGAACACCGGGGAGCTGTTTTTT.

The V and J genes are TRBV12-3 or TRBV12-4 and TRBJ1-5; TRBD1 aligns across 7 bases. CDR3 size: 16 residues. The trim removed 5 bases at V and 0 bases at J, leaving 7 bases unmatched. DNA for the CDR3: TGTGCCAGCAGTCAGCGTACAGGGGATAGCAATCAGCCCCAGCATTTT. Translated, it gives CASSQRTGDSNQPQHF.

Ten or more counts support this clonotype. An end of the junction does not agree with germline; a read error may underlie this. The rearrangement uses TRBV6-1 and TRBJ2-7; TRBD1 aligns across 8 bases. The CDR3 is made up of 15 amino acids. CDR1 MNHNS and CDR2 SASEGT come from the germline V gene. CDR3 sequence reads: CASSEGQGLFYEQYF. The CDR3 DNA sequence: TGTGCCAGCAGCGAAGGACAGGGTTTATTCTACGAGCAGTACTTC.

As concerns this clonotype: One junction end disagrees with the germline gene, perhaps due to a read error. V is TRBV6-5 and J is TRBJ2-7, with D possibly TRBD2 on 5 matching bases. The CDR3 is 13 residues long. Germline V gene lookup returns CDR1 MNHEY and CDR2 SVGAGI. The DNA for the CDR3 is TGTGCCAGCAGTTCCGGGGTTGGGTACGAGCAGTCCTTC. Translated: CASSSGVGYEQSF.

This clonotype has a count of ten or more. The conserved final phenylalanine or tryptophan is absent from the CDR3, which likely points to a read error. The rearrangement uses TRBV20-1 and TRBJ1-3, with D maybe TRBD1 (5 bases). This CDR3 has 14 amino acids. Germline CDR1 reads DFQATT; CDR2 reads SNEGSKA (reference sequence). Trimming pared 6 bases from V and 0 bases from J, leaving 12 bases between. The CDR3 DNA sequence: TGCAGTGCAATACGGGACCGCTCTGGAAACACCATATATCTT. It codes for CSAIRDRSGNTIYL.

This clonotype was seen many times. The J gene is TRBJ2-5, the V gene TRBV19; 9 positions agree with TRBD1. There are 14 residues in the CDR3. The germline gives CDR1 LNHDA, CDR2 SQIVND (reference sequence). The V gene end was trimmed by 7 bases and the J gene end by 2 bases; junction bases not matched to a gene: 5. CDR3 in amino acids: CASNRDRAQETQYF. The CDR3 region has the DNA TGTGCCAGTAACAGGGACAGGGCTCAAGAGACCCAGTACTTC.

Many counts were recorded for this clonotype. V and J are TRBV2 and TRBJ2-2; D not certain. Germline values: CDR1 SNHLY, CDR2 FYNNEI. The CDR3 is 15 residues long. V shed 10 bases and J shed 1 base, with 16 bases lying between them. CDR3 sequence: CANPRASRNTGELFF. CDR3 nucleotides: TGTGCCAACCCCCGCGCCAGCAGGAACACCGGGGAGCTGTTTTTT.

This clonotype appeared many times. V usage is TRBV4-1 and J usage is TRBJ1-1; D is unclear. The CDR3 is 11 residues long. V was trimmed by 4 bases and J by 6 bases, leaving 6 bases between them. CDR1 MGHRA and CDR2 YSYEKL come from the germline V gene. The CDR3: CASSLGAEAFF. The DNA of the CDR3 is TGCGCCAGCAGCCTTGGTGCTGAAGCTTTCTTT.

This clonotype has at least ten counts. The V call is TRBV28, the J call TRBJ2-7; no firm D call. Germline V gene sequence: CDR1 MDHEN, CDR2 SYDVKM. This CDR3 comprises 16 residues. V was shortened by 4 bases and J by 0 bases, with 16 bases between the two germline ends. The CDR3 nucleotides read TGTGCCAGCAGTTCTGGAGCAAACCTCCTCTCCTACGAGCAGTACTTC. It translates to CASSSGANLLSYEQYF.